The 11 T cell receptor beta chains below were found in one sample sequenced in a study of a mutant IDH1 vaccine in newly diagnosed glioma. Only in-frame clones appear in the TCRdb table, and some are missing; sequencing was by immunoSEQ multiplex PCR. Counted here are 98,000 or so clones, approximately 90% occurring once; the ten biggest clones make up approximately 0.6%. Time point reported: baseline, week 1 (first vaccination visit). Treatment in this sample: pre-vaccination baseline after standard-of-care therapy. The sequenced sample was PBMCs, obtained from a glioma patient treated with radiotherapy, temozolomide or both. The receptors were gathered from a woman between 45 and 60 years old with glioma.

The chain is built from TRBV7-9 and TRBJ1-3; D remains unclear. The V gene lost 0 bases and the J gene lost 2 bases, with 14 bases spanning the gap. Germline CDR1 is SEHNR and CDR2 is FQNEAQ (reference sequence). The CDR3 spans 17 residues. Here the CDR3 DNA reads TGTGCCAGCAGCTTAGCGGTTTGGCCGAGGACTGGAAACACCATATATTTT. The encoded protein is CASSLAVWPRTGNTIYF.

This chain uses TRBV5-1 with TRBJ2-3; TRBD2 matches at 8 bases. J gave up 2 bases and V 4 bases, and 6 bases lay outside the gene matches. Germline V CDR1 and CDR2: SGHRS, YFSETQ. The length of the CDR3 is 15 residues. The CDR3 protein is CASSGSLADTDTQYF. The CDR3 nucleotides are TGCGCCAGCAGCGGTTCACTAGCGGACACAGATACGCAGTATTTT.

This chain joins TRBV5-1 and TRBJ1-6; D possibly corresponds to TRBD1 (6 bases). Germline CDR1 reads SGHRS; CDR2 reads YFSETQ. The CDR3 spans 15 residues. V lost 3 bases, J lost 5 bases, and 12 bases lay in between. Here the CDR3 DNA reads TGCGCCAGCAGCTCCAACAGGGACAATAATTCACCCCTCCACTTT. It is translated as CASSSNRDNNSPLHF.

This rearrangement joins TRBV28 to TRBJ2-2, with D perhaps matching TRBD1 (6 bases). The V end lost 6 bases, the J end lost 6 bases, and 14 bases lay between the germline ends. Germline assignment: CDR1 MDHEN and CDR2 SYDVKM. CDR3 length equals 14 residues. The CDR3 loop is CASRGHHHAGELFF. For the CDR3, the DNA is TGTGCCAGCAGGGGACATCACCACGCCGGGGAGCTGTTTTTT.

This chain uses TRBV4-2 with TRBJ2-5; TRBD2 might be the D (5 bases). The DNA matches TRBJ2-7 better at its end, which makes the J call doubtful. There are 16 residues in the CDR3. Germline CDR1 reads LGHNA; CDR2 reads YNFKEQ. This chain's CDR3 is CASSQAAGQGSYEQYF. The CDR3 region has the DNA TGTGCCAGCAGCCAAGCGGCTGGCCAAGGGAGTTACGAGCAGTACTTC.

This chain connects TRBV9 to TRBJ2-1; no clear D. Trimming cost V 4 bases and J 0 bases, with 8 bases left between them. CDR1 and CDR2 from the germline V gene are SGDLS and YYNGEE. The CDR3 length is 14 residues. CDR3 sequence (DNA): TGTGCCAGCAGCATGGAAAGCTCCTACAATGAGCAGTTCTTC. Translating it yields CASSMESSYNEQFF.

The chain employs TRBV29-1 and TRBJ2-5; 12 bases are a match to TRBD2. J gave up 5 bases and V 4 bases, and 2 bases lay outside the gene matches. CDR1 and CDR2 (germline): SQVTM, ANQGSEA. This CDR3 has 13 residues. The CDR3 loop is CSVVTSGGETQYF. The CDR3 nucleotides read TGCAGCGTTGTAACTAGCGGGGGGGAGACCCAGTACTTC.

This clone was observed a handful of times. The chain carries TRBV7-3 and TRBJ2-7, with TRBD1 matching over 11 bases. Losses at the gene ends were 6 bases for V and 2 bases for J; bases not matched to a gene: 6. CDR1 is SGHTA, CDR2 FQGTGA, per germline. The CDR3 sequence is 15 residues long. The CDR3 region has the DNA TGTGCCAGCAGTCTCTGGGGACAGGGGGCCTACGAGCAGTACTTC. Translation: CASSLWGQGAYEQYF.

V usage is TRBV7-9 and J usage is TRBJ1-5, with TRBD1 matching over 9 bases. This CDR3 is 16 amino acids long. The V and J ends lost 1 base and 5 bases, in that order; junction bases with no gene match: 6. The germline V gene encodes CDR1 SEHNR and CDR2 FQNEAQ (reference sequence). The CDR3 sequence is CASSLGDRVKDQPQHF. The CDR3 nucleotides read TGTGCCAGCAGCTTAGGGGACAGGGTAAAGGATCAGCCCCAGCATTTT.

The gene calls are TRBV10-3 and TRBJ2-3; D is uncertain. The CDR3 has 13 residues. The ends were cut back, 7 bases at V and 0 bases at J, with 8 bases in the middle. Per the germline V gene, CDR1 is ENHRY and CDR2 is SYGVKD. CDR3 region: CAIMLSSTDTQYF. CDR3 in DNA: TGTGCCATCATGTTGTCTAGCACAGATACGCAGTATTTT.

This clone has just one count. The chain recombines TRBV5-1 with TRBJ2-5; weak D call: TRBD2 (6 bases). The end of the DNA is better explained by TRBJ2-7, so the J call may be wrong. The germline V gene encodes CDR1 SGHRS and CDR2 YFSETQ. This CDR3 is built from 13 residues. CDR3 sequence reads: CASSLLAGREQYF. The CDR3 DNA follows: TGCGCCAGCAGCTTGTTGGCGGGACGCGAGCAGTACTTC.